What follows describes a single T cell receptor (beta chain). The sample comes from a study of blood T cell repertoires in COVID-19. Assay used: immunoSEQ multiplex PCR; TCRdb lists only in-frame clones, some missing. The sample records about 40,000 clones, around 87% being singletons. Trimming pared 0 bases from V and 8 bases from J, leaving 11 bases between. CDR3 length equals 13 residues. CDR1 is SGHKS and CDR2 is YYEKEE in the germline V gene (reference sequence). Sequences were obtained from peripheral blood. The chain carries TRBV5-5 and TRBJ1-1, with D possibly being TRBD1 (5 bases). The TCR originated in a man aged 45-65 years in a cohort sampled during active COVID-19. This CDR3 is CASSLAGGWEAFF. CDR3 DNA sequence: TGTGCCAGCAGCTTGGCCGGGGGGTGGGAAGCTTTCTTT.